This is a list of T cell receptor beta chains from one sample in a study of molecular identifiers for immune sequencing clone quantification. Each CDR3 protein gets one entry after TCRdb re-called the PCR reads with MiXCR. The sample includes nearly 55,000 distinct CDR3 sequences, 36% of them seen just once. What was sequenced was naive CD8+ T cells from blood, with Jurkat cell RNA spiked in. These receptors were obtained from a human donor in good health. Some libraries in this study had Jurkat cell RNA spiked in. Both conserved end residues are part of each CDR3. The order of the fields is J gene, CDR3 length, clone size, V gene, D gene, CDR3 protein, CDR3 DNA. D genes are given only for firm matches. Not all rows give a size; the values are once, few, many and, for expanded clones, a class.

J: TRBJ1-1; length: 15; size: many; V: TRBV7-2; D: TRBD1; CDR3: CASSLSGTGKTEAFF; DNA: TGTGCCAGCAGCTTATCCGGGACAGGCAAAACTGAAGCTTTCTTT
J: TRBJ2-1; length: 16; size: many; V: TRBV7-2; D: -; CDR3: CASSLVLLSSYNEQFF; DNA: TGTGCCAGCAGCTTAGTACTTTTAAGCTCCTACAATGAGCAGTTCTTC
J: TRBJ1-1; length: 10; size: many; V: TRBV20-1; D: -; CDR3: CSAPNTEAFF; DNA: TGCAGTGCTCCGAACACTGAAGCTTTCTTT
J: TRBJ2-7; length: 17; size: many; V: TRBV28; D: TRBD1; CDR3: CASSFDRGRPSRGEQYF; DNA: TGTGCCAGCAGTTTTGACAGGGGGCGTCCGTCCCGGGGGGAGCAGTACTTC
J: TRBJ2-7; length: 15; size: many; V: TRBV6-5; D: TRBD1; CDR3: CASSSPGTALYEQYF; DNA: TGTGCCAGCAGTTCACCCGGGACAGCACTATACGAGCAGTACTTC
J: TRBJ2-3; length: 13; size: -; V: TRBV12-3/TRBV12-4; D: -; CDR3: CASRSLWGDTQYF; DNA: TGTGCCAGCAGATCCTTGTGGGGGGATACGCAGTATTTT
J: TRBJ2-3; length: 16; size: -; V: TRBV3-1; D: -; CDR3: CASSQGVQLTTDTQYF; DNA: TGTGCCAGCAGCCAGGGAGTACAGCTTACCACAGATACGCAGTATTTT
J: TRBJ1-6; length: 15; size: -; V: TRBV6-5; D: TRBD1; CDR3: CATSGSGQDNSPLHF; DNA: TGTGCCACCTCTGGCTCGGGACAGGATAATTCACCCCTCCACTTT
J: TRBJ2-1; length: 15; size: few; V: TRBV29-1; D: TRBD1; CDR3: CSVEERVTGYNEQFF; DNA: TGCAGCGTTGAAGAAAGGGTGACAGGGTATAATGAGCAGTTCTTC
J: TRBJ2-1; length: 15; size: -; V: TRBV7-9; D: TRBD1; CDR3: CASSLPGGTYIEQSF; DNA: TGTGCCAGCAGCTTGCCAGGGGGCACATACATTGAGCAGTCCTTC
J: TRBJ2-6; length: 18; size: -; V: TRBV6-5; D: TRBD1; CDR3: CASSSDWTGHSGAYVLTF; DNA: TGTGCCAGCAGTTCAGACTGGACAGGGCACTCTGGGGCCTACGTCCTGACTTTC
J: TRBJ2-1; length: 15; size: few; V: TRBV7-8; D: TRBD1; CDR3: CASSLSGTGYNEQFF; DNA: TGTGCCAGCAGCTTGTCCGGGACAGGATACAATGAGCAGTTCTTC
J: TRBJ2-5; length: 14; size: many; V: TRBV7-9; D: -; CDR3: CASSLPTRQETQYF; DNA: TGTGCCAGCAGCTTGCCGACCCGCCAAGAGACCCAGTACTTC
J: TRBJ2-1; length: 15; size: -; V: TRBV12-3/TRBV12-4; D: TRBD1; CDR3: CASSPRDSYYNEQFF; DNA: TGTGCCAGCAGTCCCAGGGACAGTTACTACAATGAGCAGTTCTTC
J: TRBJ2-1; length: 11; size: once; V: TRBV7-9; D: -; CDR3: CDSSLAGEQFF; DNA: TGTGACAGCAGCTTAGCCGGGGAGCAGTTCTTC
J: TRBJ1-1; length: 12; size: many; V: TRBV7-6; D: -; CDR3: CASSSPLGEAFF; DNA: TGTGCCAGCAGCTCCCCGTTGGGGGAGGCTTTCTTT
J: TRBJ2-2; length: 13; size: few; V: TRBV7-2; D: -; CDR3: CASRERRNGELFF; DNA: TGTGCCAGCAGAGAAAGGCGGAACGGGGAGCTGTTTTTT
J: TRBJ2-1; length: 14; size: -; V: TRBV19; D: TRBD2; CDR3: CASSYGRAWSEQFF; DNA: TGTGCCAGTAGTTACGGGAGGGCCTGGAGTGAGCAGTTCTTC
J: TRBJ1-4; length: 14; size: few; V: TRBV4-3; D: TRBD1; CDR3: CASSRGTEHEKLFF; DNA: TGCGCCAGCAGCCGGGGGACAGAACATGAAAAACTGTTTTTT
J: TRBJ2-5; length: 14; size: many; V: TRBV5-1; D: -; CDR3: CASSPAGKQETQYF; DNA: TGCGCCAGCAGCCCGGCGGGTAAACAAGAGACCCAGTACTTC